This TCR beta chain is from a study of T cells in Graves' hyperthyroidism and ophthalmopathy. The ends lost 4 bases at V and 9 bases at J; junction bases unmatched: 12. CDR1 and CDR2 from the germline V gene are GTSNPN and SVGIG (reference sequence). The CDR3 has 15 residues. There are many counts of this clonotype. TCR beta CDR3 region amplification was performed from RNA transcripts. The HTBI set primed first-round TCR CDR3 RT-PCR. Using its own MiXCR run on the multiplex PCR reads, TCRdb lists one record per CDR3 protein. The table includes about 480,000 distinct CDR3 sequences, approximately 14% detected once.

The V gene is TRBV30, the J gene TRBJ1-6; TRBD1 agrees at 7 bases. This receptor was identified in a woman aged 18 to 35 with Graves' hyperthyroidism. Sequencing was carried out using blood. The CDR3 here is CAWTGGASRLSPLHF. CDR3 bases: TGTGCCTGGACAGGGGGGGCCTCACGGCTTTCACCCCTCCACTTT.